This T cell receptor beta chain appears in the sequencing data of a study of T cell responses to AZD1222 COVID-19 vaccine. Across the study: The study pooled second doses at about 4 or about 12 weeks.

Turning to this clone: Its antigen is unknown.

The germline V and J ends were trimmed by 2 bases and 0 bases, with 7 bases remaining between them. From germline, CDR1 is SGHVS and CDR2 FNYEAQ. This CDR3 spans 15 amino acids. Sequenced by immunoSEQ multiplex PCR; TCRdb stores in-frame clones only, minus some. Among about 140,000 clones, 80% to 90% were seen once, and the ten largest hold roughly 1.7%. Study findings and constraints: After the peak T cell response, and only then, were repertoires sampled. Following two doses of AZD1222, Spike-specific TCR breadth and depth rose. Baseline seropositivity occurred in only 5 to 7 AZD1222 recipients.

This chain joins TRBV7-6 and TRBJ1-4; D gene uncertain. The clonotype originates from an adult in good health. Sample: peripheral blood, taken on day 0 of AZD1222 vaccination. The CDR3 loop reads CASSLRGSTNEKLFF. The CDR3 bases are TGTGCCAGCAGCTTACGGGGATCAACTAATGAAAAACTGTTTTTT.